This TCR beta chain originates from a study of CD8 T cells in Susac syndrome (dated by TCRdb to 2018 to 2020). Describing the broader study: Whether CD8+ T cell activation and differentiation in Susac syndrome was antigen driven was tested using repertoire sequencing. Results the study describes overall, beyond this receptor: The TCR sequencing and HLA analysis was acknowledged to have included a relatively small number of individuals.

Measured from the cysteine to the phenylalanine, the CDR3 is 14 residues long. Only CDR3 DNA remains: 42 bases, in frame from the first base. V and J lose 4 bases and 8 bases, and a span of 12 bases separates them. From a lookup of the germline V gene, CDR1 and CDR2 are MDHEN and SYDVKM. Peripheral blood CD8+ and CD4+ T cells from healthy donors, Susac syndrome patients and multiple sclerosis patients were profiled using high-throughput TCR beta sequencing. The multiple sclerosis controls were treatment-naive patients who had stable or active relapsing-remitting disease and met the revised McDonald criteria. Bulk CD8+ and CD4+ T cells were purified by magnetic negative isolation, while CD8+ TEMRA cells were enriched using FACS. Blood was drawn into EDTA tubes, processed within 24 hours, and PBMCs were isolated by density gradient centrifugation. PBMCs intended for TCR sequencing were frozen in liquid nitrogen and were later thawed in a 37 degrees C water bath. A purity of at least 90% was achieved for sorted or isolated CD4+, CD8+ and CD8+ TEMRA cells.

RNA was extracted with the RNeasy kit and 0.5 to 1 ug was reverse transcribed using random hexamers. TCR beta CDR3 regions were amplified with the immunoSEQ multiplex PCR assay covering 54 Vbeta and 13 Jbeta segments. PCR amplification bias was corrected by using a synthetic template baseline for primer optimization and computational correction. On the authors' methods: Only productive sequences were kept, with reads annotated to V, D and J genes according to IMGT and analyzed in immunoSEQ Analyzer. Clonality was calculated as one minus the Shannon entropy normalized by log2 of the number of productive unique sequences. For each patient and control, public and private clones were evaluated among the 100 most prevalent clones. Susac-specific clones were defined as absent from healthy and MS cohorts, 1052 published viral clones and other ImmuneACCESS disease sequences. TCRdb took the public reads, trimmed them with fastp at Q25, ran MiXCR for clone calling and kept in-frame beta chains. Every CDR3 protein is listed once, alongside the most common genes and DNA of its rows. These V and J calls originate from TCRdb's pipeline instead of the authors' own analysis. The sample table records tens of thousands of distinct CDR3 sequences; 95% to 96% of these occur just once. The ten largest clones capture over 0.09% of the sample.

With regard to this clonotype: Its recognized antigen is unknown. No quality values exist for individual bases; no much larger clone is one base distant.

The source material was CD4+ T cells from PBMCs. The rearranged segments are TRBV28 and TRBJ1-6, with no reliable assignment of the D segment. This clonotype originated in a human donor with multiple sclerosis. The bases are TGTGCCAGCAGTTCCCTCCCAGGTTATTCACCCCTCCACTTT. Translated, it reads CASSSLPGYSPLHF.